The 25 T cell receptor beta chains below all came from one sample that was sequenced in a study of PD-1 blockade in classical Hodgkin lymphoma (dated by TCRdb to the early 2020s). The sample's time point label, in plain terms: cycle 1 day 1 (C1D1), immediately before nivolumab initiation. All trial patients had relapsed after autologous stem cell transplantation, with cohorts A, B and C differing in prior brentuximab vedotin exposure. CD8+ T cells were purified from thawed PBMCs by magnetic negative selection with a Miltenyi CD8+ T cell isolation kit. Receptor libraries were prepared by the immunoSEQ multiplex PCR assay. This immuneACCESS table, as held by TCRdb, lists in-frame sequences with V and J called but not all clones. Of the missing ones, under half trace to an unresolved V gene in checked studies; the others have no known cause. The sample includes 10,000 to 15,000 clones, with 70% to 85% observed a single time. The ten largest make up less than 25% of the sample.

The source material was CD8+ T cells from blood, sampled at baseline. Receptors originate from a human donor with classical Hodgkin lymphoma.

This clone was observed a single time. The genes are TRBV28 and TRBJ2-7; a weak D match, TRBD1 (6 bases). Trimming cost V 10 bases and J 4 bases, with 26 bases left between them. The germline V gene encodes CDR1 MDHEN and CDR2 SYDVKM. The CDR3 sequence is 16 residues long. The CDR3 sequence: CATKPNRRDTYYEQYF. For the CDR3, the DNA is TGTGCCACCAAACCGAACCGCCGGGACACCTATTACGAGCAGTACTTC. The full variable domain, in which reference TRBV28 and TRBJ2-7 provide the parts outside the CDR3, is DVKVTQSSRYLVKRTGEKVFLECVQDMDHENMFWYRQDPGLGLRLIYFSYDVKMKEKGDIPEGYSVSREKKERFSLILESASTNQTSMYLCATKPNRRDTYYEQYFGPGTRLTVT.

This clone was recorded a few times. The chain recombines TRBV5-4 with TRBJ1-2; D remains unclear. Germline V gene data show CDR1 as SGHNT and CDR2 as YYREEE (reference sequence). The germline V and J ends were trimmed by 0 bases and 4 bases, with 13 bases remaining between them. The CDR3 spans 15 residues. As DNA, the CDR3 is TGTGCCAGCAGCTTGGATATGATCATTCCCTATGGCTACACCTTC. This encodes CASSLDMIIPYGYTF.

In its sample, this clone was seen a few times. This chain connects TRBV19 to TRBJ1-3; D remains unclear. Germline CDR1 is LNHDA and CDR2 is SQIVND (reference sequence). Trimming took 4 bases from V and 2 from J, leaving 15 bases between them. This CDR3 is built from 16 residues. The DNA for the CDR3 is TGTGCCAGTAGTAATCGGCGGCCTGAGCCTGGAAACACCATATATTTT. It is translated as CASSNRRPEPGNTIYF.

V gene TRBV7-9 combines with J gene TRBJ2-7, with D perhaps matching TRBD1 (5 bases). Trimming shortened V by 1 base and J by 7 bases, and 11 bases separated the two germline ends. The CDR3 is made up of 13 amino acids. Germline V CDR1 and CDR2: SEHNR, FQNEAQ (reference sequence). The chain's CDR3 is CASSLGQPWEQYF. The CDR3 nucleotides are TGTGCCAGCAGCTTAGGACAGCCGTGGGAGCAGTACTTC.

The chain carries TRBV7-9 and TRBJ2-1; D is perhaps TRBD2 (6 bases). The germline V gene encodes CDR1 SEHNR and CDR2 FQNEAQ (reference sequence). Deletions cut 3 bases from V and 4 bases from J, with 19 bases between. The CDR3 contains 17 residues. CDR3 protein: CASSFLEASVRYNEQFF. The CDR3 coding sequence is TGTGCCAGCAGCTTCTTGGAGGCTAGCGTCAGGTACAATGAGCAGTTCTTC.

This clone showed up just a few times. The chain couples TRBV28 to TRBJ1-1, with D possibly being TRBD1 (5 bases). The CDR3 spans 13 residues. Germline V gene data show CDR1 as MDHEN and CDR2 as SYDVKM. V was trimmed by 3 bases and J by 10 bases, leaving 15 bases between them. The CDR3 DNA sequence: TGTGCCAGCAGTTTTGGGGGGTCGTATACAGCTTTCTTT. Its protein product is CASSFGGSYTAFF.

This chain joins TRBV5-6 and TRBJ1-2; 8 nucleotides agree with TRBD1. Germline assignment: CDR1 SGHDT and CDR2 YYEEEE. J was trimmed by 4 bases and V by 5 bases; bases with no gene match: 10. The CDR3 runs to 15 residues. This CDR3 is CASSFSQGALYGYTF. The CDR3 DNA follows: TGTGCCAGCAGTTTCTCTCAGGGGGCTCTCTATGGCTACACCTTC. Looking up the rest from reference TRBV5-6 and TRBJ1-2 gives the full variable domain: DAGVTQSPTHLIKTRGQQVTLRCSPKSGHDTVSWYQQALGQGPQFIFQYYEEEERQRGNFPDRFSGHQFPNYSSELNVNALLLGDSALYLCASSFSQGALYGYTFGSGTRLTVV.

V and J are TRBV10-1 and TRBJ2-3; 7 nucleotides match TRBD2. V was clipped by 5 bases and J by 0 bases; unmatched bases: 2. This CDR3 is 14 amino acids long. Germline-derived CDR1 and CDR2 are WNHNN and SYGVQD (reference sequence). CDR3 residues: CASSLAASTDTQYF. Written as DNA, the CDR3 is TGCGCCAGCAGTCTAGCGGCAAGCACAGATACGCAGTATTTT.

The chain couples TRBV29-1 to TRBJ2-2; a weak D match, TRBD1 (5 bases). Germline-derived CDR1 and CDR2 are SQVTM and ANQGSEA. There are 15 residues in the CDR3. V lost 5 bases, J lost 5 bases, and 18 bases lay in between. The CDR3 loop reads CSVPHPGAWTGELFF. The CDR3, as DNA: TGCAGCGTTCCCCACCCTGGGGCATGGACCGGGGAGCTGTTTTTT.

This clone was seen a handful of times. V gene TRBV4-2 combines with J gene TRBJ1-1; no firm D call. CDR3 length: 16 amino acids. V gave up 1 base and J gave up 0 bases, with 12 bases separating them. Germline V gene sequence: CDR1 LGHNA, CDR2 YNFKEQ. This CDR3 is CASSQGAALLNTEAFF. DNA of the CDR3: TGTGCCAGCAGCCAAGGGGCGGCGTTATTGAACACTGAAGCTTTCTTT.

The chain uses TRBV5-1 and TRBJ2-7, with unresolved D. The CDR3 contains 17 residues. Trimming cost V 0 bases and J 0 bases, with 16 bases left between them. Germline V CDR1 and CDR2: SGHRS, YFSETQ. DNA of the CDR3: TGCGCCAGCAGCTTGGGCTCGTGGGTAAGGACCTCCTACGAGCAGTACTTC. Protein product: CASSLGSWVRTSYEQYF.

The chain recombines TRBV5-4 with TRBJ1-5; 8 bases are a match to TRBD1. Germline values: CDR1 SGHNT, CDR2 YYREEE (reference sequence). Germline trimming cut 4 bases from V and 6 bases from J; bases unmatched to any gene: 9. This CDR3 is 15 amino acids long. CDR3 nucleotides: TGTGCCAGCAGCCCCGACAGGGGCGGGGGTCAGCCCCAGCATTTT. As protein: CASSPDRGGGQPQHF.

The rearrangement uses TRBV9 and TRBJ1-2; D not resolved. Germline loops: CDR1 SGDLS, CDR2 YYNGEE. V was trimmed by 0 bases and J by 0 bases, leaving 6 bases between them. The CDR3 is 14 residues long. This CDR3 is CASSVVAANYGYTF. The CDR3 DNA follows: TGTGCCAGCAGCGTAGTCGCAGCTAACTATGGCTACACCTTC.

Notes on this clone: The junction departs from germline at one end; a sequencing error may be responsible. The chain combines TRBV10-3 with TRBJ1-2, with unresolved D. The CDR3 contains 14 residues. The V gene's germline CDR1 is ENHRY and CDR2 SYGVKD. The CDR3 here is CATSLAGGSNGYTF. CDR3 in DNA: TGTGCCACCAGTCTCGCGGGAGGGAGTAATGGCTACACCTTC.

This clone was recorded once. V gene TRBV5-6 combines with J gene TRBJ2-1; 13 nucleotides line up with TRBD2. J lost 9 bases, V lost 1 base, and 4 bases had no gene match. The V gene's germline CDR1 is SGHDT and CDR2 YYEEEE. This CDR3 contains 15 residues. CDR3 in amino acids: CASSLLLAGGLEQFF. The CDR3 nucleotides read TGTGCCAGCAGCTTGTTACTAGCGGGGGGGCTTGAGCAGTTCTTC.

The V call is TRBV10-1, the J call TRBJ1-5, with D tentatively TRBD1 (5 bases). The CDR3 covers 17 residues. CDR1 and CDR2 from the germline V gene are WNHNN and SYGVQD (reference sequence). The V end was cut by 2 bases, the J end by 5 bases, with 19 bases between. CDR3 in amino acids: CASSEAQTQVPDQPQHF. CDR3 in DNA: TGCGCCAGCAGTGAGGCACAAACACAGGTGCCCGATCAGCCCCAGCATTTT.

The V gene is TRBV29-1, the J gene TRBJ1-3; tentatively, D is TRBD1 (5 bases). The germline V and J ends were trimmed by 1 base and 7 bases, with 11 bases remaining between them. Germline CDR1 and CDR2: SQVTM and ANQGSEA. CDR3 length equals 13 residues. CDR3 amino acids: CSVEAGIGNTIYF. In DNA, the CDR3 is TGCAGCGTTGAAGCAGGGATCGGGAACACCATATATTTT.

The rearrangement joins TRBV10-3 to TRBJ2-3, with 9 bases aligning to TRBD1. CDR3 length: 15 residues. Germline V gene data show CDR1 as ENHRY and CDR2 as SYGVKD. With V trimmed by 3 bases and J by 3 bases, 4 bases remained unmatched. The CDR3 protein is CAISDGTGLTDTQYF. The DNA of the CDR3 is TGTGCCATCAGTGACGGGACAGGGCTAACAGATACGCAGTATTTT.

This rearrangement joins TRBV11-2 to TRBJ2-7; no firm D call. The CDR3 runs 15 residues. Looked up from germline, CDR1 is SGHAT and CDR2 is FQNNGV. V lost 5 bases, J lost 1 base, and 15 bases lay in between. CDR3 nucleotide sequence: TGTGCCAGCAGCCCCTATCCGACGGTTTCCTACGAGCAGTACTTC. Its protein product is CASSPYPTVSYEQYF.

The sample holds a few counts of this clone. This chain joins TRBV5-8 and TRBJ2-3, with D uncertain. Per germline, CDR1 SGHTS and CDR2 YDEGEE. The CDR3 sequence is 14 residues long. The ends were cut back, 4 bases at V and 2 bases at J, with 11 bases in the middle. The CDR3 DNA is TGTGCCAGCAGCGACCAAACGTACACAGATACGCAGTATTTT. Protein sequence: CASSDQTYTDTQYF.

The CDR3 region is CASSQLDREAFF. The CDR3 coding sequence is TGTGCCAGCAGCCAACTTGACAGGGAAGCTTTCTTT. The rearrangement uses TRBV7-9 and TRBJ1-1; the D gene is possibly TRBD1 (6 bases). Germline V CDR1 and CDR2: SEHNR, FQNEAQ (reference sequence). The length of the CDR3 is 12 residues. V lost 5 bases and J lost 8, with 12 bases in between.

This clone was detected once. The gene calls are TRBV9 and TRBJ2-7; D not resolved. The CDR3 loop spans 13 amino acids. V dropped 0 bases and J dropped 2 bases, with 6 bases sitting between them. CDR1 and CDR2 from the germline V gene are SGDLS and YYNGEE. The CDR3 spells CASSVDPAYEQYF. The CDR3 nucleotides read TGTGCCAGCAGCGTAGATCCAGCCTACGAGCAGTACTTC.

The chain links TRBV30 to TRBJ2-1; the D gene is possibly TRBD2 (6 bases). CDR1 is GTSNPN, CDR2 SVGIG, per germline (reference sequence). V gave up 1 base and J gave up 3 bases, with 10 bases separating them. The length of the CDR3 is 14 residues. The DNA for the CDR3 is TGTGCCTGGAGTGACGCGGGGTACTACAATGAGCAGTTCTTC. Amino acids: CAWSDAGYYNEQFF.

This chain connects TRBV6-5 to TRBJ2-7; the match to TRBD2 covers 8 bases. Germline V gene lookup returns CDR1 MNHEY and CDR2 SVGAGI. The CDR3 length is 12 residues. Trimming at V came to 8 bases and at J to 6 bases, leaving 6 bases not matched to a gene. DNA for the CDR3: TGTGCCAGCGGAACGGGGGGGGCCGAGCAGTACTTC. This translates into CASGTGGAEQYF.

As for this clone: Other nucleotide sequences in the sample specify the same CDR3. The rearrangement links TRBV7-6 to TRBJ2-1; 9 bases are shared with TRBD1. With 3 bases clipped from V and 6 bases from J, the junction kept 0 bases outside the gene matches. Germline assignment: CDR1 SGHVS and CDR2 FNYEAQ. This CDR3 region has 13 residues. The CDR3 region has the DNA TGTGCCAGCAGCTTGACAGGGGGCAATGAGCAGTTCTTC. Protein sequence: CASSLTGGNEQFF. Full variable domain (remainder filled in from reference TRBV7-6 and TRBJ2-1): GAGVSQSPRYKVTKRGQDVALRCDPISGHVSLYWYRQALGQGPEFLTYFNYEAQQDKSGLPNDRFSAERPEGSISTLTIQRTEQRDSAMYRCASSLTGGNEQFFGPGTRLTVL.